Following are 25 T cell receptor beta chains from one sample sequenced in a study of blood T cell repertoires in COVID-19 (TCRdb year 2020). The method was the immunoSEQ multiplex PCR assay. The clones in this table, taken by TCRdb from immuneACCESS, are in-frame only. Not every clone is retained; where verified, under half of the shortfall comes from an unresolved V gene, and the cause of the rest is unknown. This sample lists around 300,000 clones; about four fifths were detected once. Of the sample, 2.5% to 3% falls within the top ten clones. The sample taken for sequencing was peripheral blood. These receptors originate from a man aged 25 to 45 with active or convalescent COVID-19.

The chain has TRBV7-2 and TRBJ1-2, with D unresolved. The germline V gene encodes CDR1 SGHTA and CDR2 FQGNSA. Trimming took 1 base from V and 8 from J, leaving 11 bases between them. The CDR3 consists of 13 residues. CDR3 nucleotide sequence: TGTGCCAGCAGCTTAGAGAGGGCCCGAGGCTACACCTTC. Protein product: CASSLERARGYTF.

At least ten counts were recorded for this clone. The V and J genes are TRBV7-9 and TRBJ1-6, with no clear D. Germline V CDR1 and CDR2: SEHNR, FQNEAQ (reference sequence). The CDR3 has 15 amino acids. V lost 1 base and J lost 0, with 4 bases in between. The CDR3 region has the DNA TGTGCCAGCAGCTTAGAGAGCTCCTATAATTCACCCCTCCACTTT. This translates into CASSLESSYNSPLHF.

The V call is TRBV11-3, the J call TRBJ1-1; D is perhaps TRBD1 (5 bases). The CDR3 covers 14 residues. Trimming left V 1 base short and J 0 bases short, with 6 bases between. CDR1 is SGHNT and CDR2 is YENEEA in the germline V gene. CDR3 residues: CASSLGTLNTEAFF. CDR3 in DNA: TGTGCCAGCAGCTTAGGGACACTGAACACTGAAGCTTTCTTT.

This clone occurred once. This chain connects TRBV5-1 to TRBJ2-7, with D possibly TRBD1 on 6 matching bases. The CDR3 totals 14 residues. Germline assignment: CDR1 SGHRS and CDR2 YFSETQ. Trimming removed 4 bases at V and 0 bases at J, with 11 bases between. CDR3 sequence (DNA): TGCGCCAGCAGCCTGGACAGTGTCTCCTACGAGCAGTACTTC. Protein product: CASSLDSVSYEQYF. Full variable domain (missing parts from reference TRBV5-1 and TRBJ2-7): KAGVTQTPRYLIKTRGQQVTLSCSPISGHRSVSWYQQTPGQGLQFLFEYFSETQRNKGNFPGRFSGRQFSNSRSEMNVSTLELGDSALYLCASSLDSVSYEQYFGPGTRLTVT.

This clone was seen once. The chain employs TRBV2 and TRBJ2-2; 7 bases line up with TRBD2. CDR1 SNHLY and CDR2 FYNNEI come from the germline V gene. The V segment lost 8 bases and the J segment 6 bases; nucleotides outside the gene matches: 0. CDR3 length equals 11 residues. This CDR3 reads CASRGAGELFF. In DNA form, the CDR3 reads TGTGCCAGCCGGGGGGCCGGGGAGCTGTTTTTT.

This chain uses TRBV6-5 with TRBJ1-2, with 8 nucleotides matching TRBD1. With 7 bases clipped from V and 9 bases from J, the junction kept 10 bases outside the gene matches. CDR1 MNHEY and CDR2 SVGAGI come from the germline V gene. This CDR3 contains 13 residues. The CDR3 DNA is TGTGCCAGCATCAAGGGGGCCAGGGGGCGCTACACCTTC. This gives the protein CASIKGARGRYTF.

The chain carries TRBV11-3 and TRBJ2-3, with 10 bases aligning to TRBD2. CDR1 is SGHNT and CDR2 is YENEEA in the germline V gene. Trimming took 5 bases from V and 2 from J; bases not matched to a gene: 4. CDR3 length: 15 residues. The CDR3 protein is CASSPTSGDTDTQYF. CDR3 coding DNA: TGTGCCAGCAGCCCTACTAGCGGGGACACAGATACGCAGTATTTT.

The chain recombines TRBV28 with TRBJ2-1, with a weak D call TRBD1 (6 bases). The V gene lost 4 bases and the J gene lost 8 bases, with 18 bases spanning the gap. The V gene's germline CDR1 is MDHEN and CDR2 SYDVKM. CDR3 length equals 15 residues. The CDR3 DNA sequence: TGTGCCAGCAGTTCCCCCGGACAGAGGGGCGATGAGCAGTTCTTC. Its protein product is CASSSPGQRGDEQFF.

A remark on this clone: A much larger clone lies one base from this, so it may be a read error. CDR3 region: CASSAGNTIYF. CDR3 DNA: TGTGCCAGCAGTGCGGGAAACACCATATATTTT. The rearrangement joins TRBV25-1 to TRBJ1-3; D gene uncertain. This CDR3 contains 11 residues. V was pared by 4 bases and J by 4 bases, with 2 bases between. Germline V gene data show CDR1 as MGHDK and CDR2 as SYGVNS.

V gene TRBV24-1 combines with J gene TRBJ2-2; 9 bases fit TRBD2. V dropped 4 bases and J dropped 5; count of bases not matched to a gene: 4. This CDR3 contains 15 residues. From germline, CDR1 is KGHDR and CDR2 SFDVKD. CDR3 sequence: CATSEPGLATGELFF. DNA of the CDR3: TGTGCCACCAGTGAACCGGGACTAGCTACCGGGGAGCTGTTTTTT.

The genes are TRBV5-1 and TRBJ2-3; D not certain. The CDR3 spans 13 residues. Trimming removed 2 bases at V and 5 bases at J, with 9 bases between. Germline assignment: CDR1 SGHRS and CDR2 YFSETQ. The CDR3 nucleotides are TGCGCCAGCAGCTTACACAGAGAAGATACGCAGTATTTT. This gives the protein CASSLHREDTQYF.

The CDR3 nucleotides are TGCGCCAGCAGCCCCGGGACAGGGGAGAAGGGACTGTTTTTT. It yields the protein CASSPGTGEKGLFF. The gene calls are TRBV5-1 and TRBJ1-4; 10 bases line up with TRBD1. The CDR3 consists of 14 residues. The germline CDR1 and CDR2 sequences are SGHRS and YFSETQ. V dropped 4 bases and J dropped 13; count of bases not matched to a gene: 10.

The CDR3 DNA reads TGCGCCAGCAGCCAAGAGACAGCCCAGCATTTT. This encodes CASSQETAQHF. The chain couples TRBV4-1 to TRBJ1-5, with D perhaps TRBD1 (5 bases). Germline V gives CDR1 MGHRA, CDR2 YSYEKL. The ends were cut back, 0 bases at V and 11 bases at J, with 5 bases in the middle. CDR3 size: 11 residues.

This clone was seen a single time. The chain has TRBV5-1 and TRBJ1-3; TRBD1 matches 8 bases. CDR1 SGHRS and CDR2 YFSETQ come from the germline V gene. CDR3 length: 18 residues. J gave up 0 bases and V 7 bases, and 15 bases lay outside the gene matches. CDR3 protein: CASSRQGALSDSGNTIYF. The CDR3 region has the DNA TGCGCCAGCTCACGGCAGGGGGCTCTTTCAGACTCTGGAAACACCATATATTTT.

CDR3 amino acids: CSVLRQGWTEAFF. The CDR3 DNA follows: TGCAGCGTCCTTAGGCAGGGGTGGACTGAAGCTTTCTTT. The chain links TRBV29-1 to TRBJ1-1; weak D call: TRBD1 (6 bases). This CDR3 is built from 13 residues. Trimming cost V 6 bases and J 5 bases, with 16 bases left between them. CDR1 is SQVTM and CDR2 is ANQGSEA in the germline V gene.

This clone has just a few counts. The CDR3 here is CASRESGYASDTQYF. In nucleotides, the CDR3 is TGTGCCAGCAGAGAAAGCGGCTACGCCTCAGATACGCAGTATTTT. This chain links TRBV9 with TRBJ2-3; D possibly corresponds to TRBD2 (5 bases). V dropped 5 bases and J dropped 4 bases, with 17 bases sitting between them. The CDR3 sequence is 15 residues long. The V gene's germline CDR1 is SGDLS and CDR2 YYNGEE.

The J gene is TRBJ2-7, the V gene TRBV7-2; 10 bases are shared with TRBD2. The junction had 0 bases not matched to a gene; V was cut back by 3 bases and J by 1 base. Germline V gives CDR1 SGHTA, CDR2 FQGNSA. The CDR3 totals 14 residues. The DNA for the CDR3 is TGTGCCAGCAGCTTTAGCGGGGGGTCCTACGAGCAGTACTTC. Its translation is CASSFSGGSYEQYF.

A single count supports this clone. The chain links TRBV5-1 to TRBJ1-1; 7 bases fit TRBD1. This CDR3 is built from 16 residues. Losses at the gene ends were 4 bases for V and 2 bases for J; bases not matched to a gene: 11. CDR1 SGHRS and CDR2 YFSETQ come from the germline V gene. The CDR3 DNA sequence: TGCGCCAGCAGCGGAGCCGGGACAGCAACTAACACTGAAGCTTTCTTT. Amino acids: CASSGAGTATNTEAFF. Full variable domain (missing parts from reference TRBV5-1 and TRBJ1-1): KAGVTQTPRYLIKTRGQQVTLSCSPISGHRSVSWYQQTPGQGLQFLFEYFSETQRNKGNFPGRFSGRQFSNSRSEMNVSTLELGDSALYLCASSGAGTATNTEAFFGQGTRLTVV.

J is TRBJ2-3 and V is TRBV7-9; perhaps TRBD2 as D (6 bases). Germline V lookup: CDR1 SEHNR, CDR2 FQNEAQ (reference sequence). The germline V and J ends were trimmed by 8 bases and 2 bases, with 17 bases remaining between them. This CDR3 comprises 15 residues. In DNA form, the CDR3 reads TGTGCCAGCCTCCCGCGGGACTTCTACACAGATACGCAGTATTTT. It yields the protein CASLPRDFYTDTQYF. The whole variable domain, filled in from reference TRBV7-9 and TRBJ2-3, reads DTGVSQNPRHKITKRGQNVTFRCDPISEHNRLYWYRQTLGQGPEFLTYFQNEAQLEKSRLLSDRFSAERPKGSFSTLEIQRTEQGDSAMYLCASLPRDFYTDTQYFGPGTRLTVL.

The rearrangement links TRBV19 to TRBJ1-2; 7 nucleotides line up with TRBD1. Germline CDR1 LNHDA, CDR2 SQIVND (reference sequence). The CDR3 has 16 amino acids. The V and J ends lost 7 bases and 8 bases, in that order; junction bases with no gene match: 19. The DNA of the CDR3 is TGTGCCAGTATGGATGTTTGGAGACAGGGTACTAACGGCTACACCTTC. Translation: CASMDVWRQGTNGYTF.

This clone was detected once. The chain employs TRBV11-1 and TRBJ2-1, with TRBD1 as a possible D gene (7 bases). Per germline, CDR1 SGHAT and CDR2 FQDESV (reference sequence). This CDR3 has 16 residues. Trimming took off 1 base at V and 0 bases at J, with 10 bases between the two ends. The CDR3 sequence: CASSLGGDSSYNEQFF. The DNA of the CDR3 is TGTGCCAGCAGCTTAGGGGGGGACAGCTCCTACAATGAGCAGTTCTTC.

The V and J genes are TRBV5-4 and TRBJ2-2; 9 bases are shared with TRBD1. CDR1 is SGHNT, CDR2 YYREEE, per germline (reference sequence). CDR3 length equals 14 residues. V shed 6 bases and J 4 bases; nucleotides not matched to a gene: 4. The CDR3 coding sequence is TGTGCCAGCAACAGGGGGCCGATCACCGGGGAGCTGTTTTTT. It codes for CASNRGPITGELFF.

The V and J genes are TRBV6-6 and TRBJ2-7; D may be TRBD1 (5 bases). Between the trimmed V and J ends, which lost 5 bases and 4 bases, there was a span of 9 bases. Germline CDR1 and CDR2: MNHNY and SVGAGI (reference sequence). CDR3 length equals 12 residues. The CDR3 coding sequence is TGTGCCAGCAGTGTGAACAGGTACGAGCAGTACTTC. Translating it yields CASSVNRYEQYF.

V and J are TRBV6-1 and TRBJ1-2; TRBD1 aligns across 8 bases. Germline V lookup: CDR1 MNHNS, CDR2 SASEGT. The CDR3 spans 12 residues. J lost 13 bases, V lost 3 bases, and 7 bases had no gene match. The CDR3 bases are TGTGCCAGCAGTGAGGACAGGGTTGGGGGCACCTTC. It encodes CASSEDRVGGTF.

DNA of the CDR3: TGCAGCGTTGGTAAAGCGGGGGTACAAGAGACCCAGTACTTC. It encodes CSVGKAGVQETQYF. This chain links TRBV29-1 with TRBJ2-5; TRBD2 aligns across 8 bases. CDR1 SQVTM and CDR2 ANQGSEA come from the germline V gene. This CDR3 has 14 amino acids. Trimming took 4 bases from V and 2 from J; bases not matched to a gene: 6.